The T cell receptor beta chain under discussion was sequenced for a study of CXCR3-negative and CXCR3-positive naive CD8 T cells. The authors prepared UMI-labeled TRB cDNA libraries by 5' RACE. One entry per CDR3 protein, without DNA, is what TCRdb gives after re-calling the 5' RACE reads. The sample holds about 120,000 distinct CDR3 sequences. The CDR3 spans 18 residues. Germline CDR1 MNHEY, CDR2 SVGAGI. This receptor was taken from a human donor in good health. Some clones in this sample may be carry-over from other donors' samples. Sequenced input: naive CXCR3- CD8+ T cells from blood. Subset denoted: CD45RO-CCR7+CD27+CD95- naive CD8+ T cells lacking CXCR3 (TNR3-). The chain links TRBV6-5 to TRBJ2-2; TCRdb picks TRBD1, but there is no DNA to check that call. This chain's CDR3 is CASTRNRGPPTNTGELFF.